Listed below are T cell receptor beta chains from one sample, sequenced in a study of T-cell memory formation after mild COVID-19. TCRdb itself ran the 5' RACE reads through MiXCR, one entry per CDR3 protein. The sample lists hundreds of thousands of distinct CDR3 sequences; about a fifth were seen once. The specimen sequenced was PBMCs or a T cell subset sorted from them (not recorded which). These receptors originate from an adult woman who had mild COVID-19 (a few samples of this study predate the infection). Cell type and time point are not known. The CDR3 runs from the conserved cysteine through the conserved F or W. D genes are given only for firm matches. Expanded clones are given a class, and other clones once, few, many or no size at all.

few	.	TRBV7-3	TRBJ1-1	TGTGCCAGCAGCCTCACCGGGGGCGGGAACACTGAAGCTTTCTTT	CASSLTGGGNTEAFF
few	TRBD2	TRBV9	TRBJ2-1	TGTGCCAGCAGCGTAGACCCCCATCCCCTGACTAGCGGGGGAGACAATGAGCAGTTCTTC	CASSVDPHPLTSGGDNEQFF
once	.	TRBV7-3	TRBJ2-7	TGTGCCAGCAGCTTATCGCGGGGCAACGAGCAGTACTTC	CASSLSRGNEQYF
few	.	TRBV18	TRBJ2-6	TGTGCCAGCTCATCCTCCGGGAGCTCTGGGGCCAACGTCCTGACTTTC	CASSSSGSSGANVLTF
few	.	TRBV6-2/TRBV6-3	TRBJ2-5	TGTGCCAGCATAGGTAGCGGAACCTATTCACAAGAGACCCAGTACTTC	CASIGSGTYSQETQYF
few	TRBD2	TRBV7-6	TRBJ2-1	TGTGCCAGCAGCTTTCGCCCCCCATATAGCGGGAGCTCCTACAATGAGCAGTTCTTC	CASSFRPPYSGSSYNEQFF
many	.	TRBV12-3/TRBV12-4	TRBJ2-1	TGTGCCAGCACTTTGTTGGGAAATGAGCAGTTCTTC	CASTLLGNEQFF
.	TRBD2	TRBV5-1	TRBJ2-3	TGCGCCAGCAGCTGGGCCCAGCGGGAGTTAGATACGCAGTATTTT	CASSWAQRELDTQYF
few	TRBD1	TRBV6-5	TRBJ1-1	TGTGCCAGCAGTCAAATCCGGGACAGGGGCGCAGAAGCTTTCTTT	CASSQIRDRGAEAFF
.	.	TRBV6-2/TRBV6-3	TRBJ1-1	TGTGCCAGCAGCTTTGCAGGGATGGAGGACACTGAAGCTTTCTTT	CASSFAGMEDTEAFF
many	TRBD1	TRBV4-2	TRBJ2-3	TGTGCCAGCAGCCCGGACAGGGCCACAGATACGCAGTATTTT	CASSPDRATDTQYF
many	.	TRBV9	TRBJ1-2	TGTGCCAGCAGCGTAGTCGGGGGCCCCTATGGCTACACCTTC	CASSVVGGPYGYTF
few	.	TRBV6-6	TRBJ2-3	TGTGCCAGCAGTTACCCTGCGAGGGACTTAAGGAGCTACACAGATACGCAGTATTTT	CASSYPARDLRSYTDTQYF
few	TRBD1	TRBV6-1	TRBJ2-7	TGTGCCAGCAGTAAGGGACAGGGTAAGGCCTACGAGCAGTACTTC	CASSKGQGKAYEQYF
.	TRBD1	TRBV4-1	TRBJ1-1	TGCGCCAGCAGCCTCGGGACAGGGGGCTCCCCCTGGGAAGCTTTCTTT	CASSLGTGGSPWEAFF
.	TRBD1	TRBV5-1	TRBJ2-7	TGCGCCAGCAGCCCCGGGACAGGGCATGTCTACGAGCAGTACTTC	CASSPGTGHVYEQYF
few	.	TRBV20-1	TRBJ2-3	TGCAGTGCTACCCACATCCGGGCGTCTAGCACAGATACGCAGTATTTT	CSATHIRASSTDTQYF
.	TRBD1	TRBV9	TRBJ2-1	TGTGCCAGCAGCGTAGTGGGGACAGGGGAGGGTAATGAGCAGTTCTTC	CASSVVGTGEGNEQFF
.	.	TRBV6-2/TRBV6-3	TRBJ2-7	TGTGCCAGCATCCCCCTGATACGGGGGCAGTCCTACGAGCAGTACTTC	CASIPLIRGQSYEQYF
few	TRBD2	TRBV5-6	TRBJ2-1	TGTGCCAGCAGCCCACTAGCGACTTTTAATGAGCAGTTCTTC	CASSPLATFNEQFF
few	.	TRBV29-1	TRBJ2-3	TGCAGCGTTGAGGGGTGGAGCACAGATACGCAGTATTTT	CSVEGWSTDTQYF
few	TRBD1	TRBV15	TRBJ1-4	TGTGCCACCACGAGACCGGGACAGGGGGGCGAAAAACTGTTTTTT	CATTRPGQGGEKLFF